This T cell receptor (beta chain) emerged from a study of CD8+CD57+ T cells in acquired aplastic anemia. The ends were cut back, 0 bases at V and 6 bases at J, with 16 bases in the middle. Germline V gives CDR1 SGHRS, CDR2 YFSETQ. There are 16 residues in the CDR3. This clonotype has more than one count but fewer than ten. By flow cytometry, patients selected for sequencing had shown an expansion of CD8+CD57+ cells. Genomic DNA was employed as the template in profiling TCR beta VDJ and CDR3. Each CDR3 protein is one row after TCRdb ran MiXCR on the reads. Among about 170,000 distinct CDR3 sequences listed, roughly 43% were seen once.

What was sequenced was sorted CD4+, CD8+, or CD8+CD57+ T cells (not recorded which) from PBMCs. The rearrangement links TRBV5-1 to TRBJ1-5; D remains ambiguous. The receptor comes from a human donor with aplastic anemia. In DNA, the CDR3 is TGCGCCAGCAGCTTGGCCAACGACCTATTGGGTCAGCCCCAGCATTTT. Amino acids: CASSLANDLLGQPQHF. The full variable domain, completed using reference TRBV5-1 and TRBJ1-5, is KAGVTQTPRYLIKTRGQQVTLSCSPISGHRSVSWYQQTPGQGLQFLFEYFSETQRNKGNFPGRFSGRQFSNSRSEMNVSTLELGDSALYLCASSLANDLLGQPQHFGDGTRLSIL.